The following is a T cell receptor beta chain sequence with its context. A single count supports this clone. Its antigen is unknown. Base-call qualities are not available, and no considerably larger clone is one nucleotide away. Samples from volunteer blood donors who had recovered from COVID-19 were contributed by a second Seattle source. Each collaborating institution followed its own protocols to collect whole blood in K2EDTA tubes. For TCRbeta analysis, collaborators shipped samples as frozen whole blood, isolated PBMCs, or DNA extracted from either of those sample types. The data derive from a study of blood T cell repertoires in COVID-19 (dated by TCRdb to the early 2020s). About the study as a whole: Samples from collaborators originated in the United States, Italy and Spain and spanned both the acute and convalescent phases of COVID-19. The prospective study material was composed of cDNA or gDNA derived from T cells, B-cell-depleted T cells, or PBMCs. The dataset comprised deeply sampled blood TCRbeta repertoires from subjects exposed to, actively infected with, or recovered from COVID-19. A freely available public database, intended as a resource for researchers studying the immune response to SARS-CoV-2, is where the repertoires were released. Samples came from the ongoing ImmuneRACE study (first 160 participants) plus 1,254 subjects from 6 global collaborators. The sample metadata nearly always contained a de-identified subject ID, COVID-19 status, age in years and sex. Where available, HLA class I and class II types were obtained from metadata supplied by the sample provider rather than from assay-based typing.

The immunoSEQ Assay, a bias-controlled multiplex PCR, was used to amplify TCRbeta CDR3 regions from genomic DNA. The paper's processing steps were these. The number of nucleated cells in each sample was estimated from the amplification of reference gene primers within the assay. Sequence reads were collapsed and filtered to measure the absolute abundance of every unique TCRbeta CDR3 rearrangement. Productive Simpson clonality was computed per sample as the square root of Simpson's diversity index over productive rearrangements. Imported from immuneACCESS, the table was reduced by TCRdb to in-frame sequences with V and J called. These copies leave out some clones; in studies compared against another copy, an unresolved V gene accounts for under half, and the cause of the remainder is not known. Clonal size and the V and J genes are those of that table, whereas D and trimming came from the DNA. The sample includes 250,000 to 300,000 clones, with approximately 87% observed a single time. In total, the top ten clones hold less than 6% of the sample.

V loses 1 base at its end and J loses 1 base; junction bases beyond the gene matches: 3. The CDR3 holds 17 amino acids from the cysteine to the phenylalanine. The DNA shown is the 51-base CDR3, in frame from base 1. Based on the germline V gene, the CDR1 and CDR2 sequences are MGHRA and YSYEKL. Study-wide conclusions, independent of this receptor: The amount of clinical and demographic metadata varied by source and participant and was provided uncurated.

The chain is encoded by TRBV4-1 joined to TRBJ1-3; the junction holds 11 bases that match TRBD1. The sequencing input was peripheral blood. The receptor comes from a man between 60 and 70 years old who had recovered from COVID-19. CDR3 reads: CASSQGTGGLSGNTIYF. The DNA reads as follows: TGCGCCAGCAGCCAAGGGACAGGGGGCTTGTCTGGAAACACCATATATTTT.